The clone carrying this T cell receptor beta chain was counted many times. Its matching antigen is unknown. TCRdb passed the 5' RACE reads through MiXCR, listing each CDR3 protein once. The table shows 390,000 or so distinct CDR3 sequences, with more than 20% occurring only once. The sample belongs to a study of CD8 T cells in ankylosing spondylitis. The V end was cut by 5 bases, the J end by 1 base, with 11 bases between. CDR3 size: 14 residues. CDR1 and CDR2 (germline): MNHEY, SMNVEV (reference sequence). Study results and caveats: Several highly homologous variants made up a TCR beta motif that seemed to typify ankylosing spondylitis blood.

The sample taken for sequencing was blood, either unsorted or a sorted T cell fraction (not recorded which). This TCR was recovered from a male donor with ankylosing spondylitis. The rearrangement joins TRBV27 to TRBJ1-1; a weak D match, TRBD1 (6 bases). CDR3 nucleotides: TGTGCCAGCAGTCCCAGGACAGCGAACACTGAAGCTTTCTTT. Its protein product is CASSPRTANTEAFF.